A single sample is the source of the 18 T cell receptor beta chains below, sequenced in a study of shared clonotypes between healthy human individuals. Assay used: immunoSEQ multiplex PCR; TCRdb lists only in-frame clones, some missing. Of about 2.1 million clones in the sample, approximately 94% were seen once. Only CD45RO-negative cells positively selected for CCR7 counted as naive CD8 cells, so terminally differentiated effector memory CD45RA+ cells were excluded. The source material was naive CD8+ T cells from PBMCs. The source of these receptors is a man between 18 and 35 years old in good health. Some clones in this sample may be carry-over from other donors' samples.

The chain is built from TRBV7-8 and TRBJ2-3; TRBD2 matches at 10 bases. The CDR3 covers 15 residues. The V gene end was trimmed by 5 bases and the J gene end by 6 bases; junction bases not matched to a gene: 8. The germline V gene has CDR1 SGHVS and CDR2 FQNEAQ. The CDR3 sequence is CASSPGTSAGDTQYF. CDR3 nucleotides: TGTGCCAGCAGCCCCGGGACTAGCGCGGGGGATACGCAGTATTTT.

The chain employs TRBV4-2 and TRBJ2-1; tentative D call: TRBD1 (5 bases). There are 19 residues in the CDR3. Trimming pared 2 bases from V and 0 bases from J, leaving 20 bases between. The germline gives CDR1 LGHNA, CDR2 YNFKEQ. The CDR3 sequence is CASSQPIKGLLSSYNEQFF. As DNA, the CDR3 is TGTGCCAGCAGCCAACCGATCAAGGGGCTACTTAGCTCCTACAATGAGCAGTTCTTC.

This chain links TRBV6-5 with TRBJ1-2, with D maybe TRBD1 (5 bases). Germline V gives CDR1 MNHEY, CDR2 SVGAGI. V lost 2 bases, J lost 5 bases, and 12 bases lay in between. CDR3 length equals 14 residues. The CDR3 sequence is CASSYNGGRYGYTF. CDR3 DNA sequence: TGTGCCAGCAGTTACAATGGGGGAAGATATGGCTACACCTTC.

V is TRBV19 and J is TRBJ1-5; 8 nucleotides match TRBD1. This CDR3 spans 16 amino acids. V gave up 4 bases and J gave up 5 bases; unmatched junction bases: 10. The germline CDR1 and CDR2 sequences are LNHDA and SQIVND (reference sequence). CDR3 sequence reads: CASSRNDRGDYQPQHF. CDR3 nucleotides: TGTGCCAGTAGTAGAAACGACAGGGGAGATTATCAGCCCCAGCATTTT.

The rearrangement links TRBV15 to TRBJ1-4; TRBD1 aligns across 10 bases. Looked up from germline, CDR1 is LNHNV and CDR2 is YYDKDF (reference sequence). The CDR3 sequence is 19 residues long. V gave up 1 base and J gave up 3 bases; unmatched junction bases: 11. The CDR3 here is CATSRVPLTGGDANEKLFF. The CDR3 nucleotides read TGTGCCACCAGCAGAGTTCCCCTGACAGGGGGCGATGCTAATGAAAAACTGTTTTTT.

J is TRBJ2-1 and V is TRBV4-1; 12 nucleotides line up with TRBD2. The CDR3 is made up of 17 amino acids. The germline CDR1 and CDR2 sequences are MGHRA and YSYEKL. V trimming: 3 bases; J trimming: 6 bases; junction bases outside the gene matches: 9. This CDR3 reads CASSQRIGLAGSNEQFF. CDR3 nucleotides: TGCGCCAGCAGCCAGCGGATAGGACTAGCGGGGAGCAATGAGCAGTTCTTC.

This chain's CDR3 is CASSPGAAGELFF. The DNA of the CDR3 is TGCGCCAGCAGCCCCGGGGCGGCCGGGGAGCTGTTTTTT. The gene calls are TRBV4-3 and TRBJ2-2; D may match TRBD1 or TRBD2 (5 bases each). Germline CDR1 LGHNA, CDR2 YSLEER. The CDR3 runs 13 residues. Trimming cost V 4 bases and J 6 bases, with 9 bases left between them.

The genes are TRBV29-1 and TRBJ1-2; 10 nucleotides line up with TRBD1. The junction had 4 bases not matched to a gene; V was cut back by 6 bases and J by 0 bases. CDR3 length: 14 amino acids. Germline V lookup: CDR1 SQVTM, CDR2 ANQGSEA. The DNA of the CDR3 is TGCAGCGTCCCCGGACAGGGGGCTAACTATGGCTACACCTTC. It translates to CSVPGQGANYGYTF.

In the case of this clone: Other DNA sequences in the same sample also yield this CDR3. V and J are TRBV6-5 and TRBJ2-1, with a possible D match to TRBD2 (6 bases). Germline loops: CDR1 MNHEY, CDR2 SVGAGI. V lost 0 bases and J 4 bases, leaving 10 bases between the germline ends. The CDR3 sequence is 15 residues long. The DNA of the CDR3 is TGTGCCAGCAGTTACTCTAGCGGTTCGTACAATGAGCAGTTCTTC. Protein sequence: CASSYSSGSYNEQFF.

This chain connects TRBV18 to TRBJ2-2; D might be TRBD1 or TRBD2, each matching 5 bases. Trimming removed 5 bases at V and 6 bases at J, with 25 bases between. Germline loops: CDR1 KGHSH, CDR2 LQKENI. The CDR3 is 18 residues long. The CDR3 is CASSWTATGLLGAGELFF. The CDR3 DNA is TGTGCCAGCTCATGGACTGCTACCGGCCTTCTGGGGGCCGGGGAGCTGTTTTTT.

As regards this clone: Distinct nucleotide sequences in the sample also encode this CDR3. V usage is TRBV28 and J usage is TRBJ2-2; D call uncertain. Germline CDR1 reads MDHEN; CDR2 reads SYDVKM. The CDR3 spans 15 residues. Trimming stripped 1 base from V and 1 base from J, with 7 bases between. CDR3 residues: CASSLLGLNTGELFF. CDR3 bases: TGTGCCAGCAGTTTATTAGGCTTGAACACCGGGGAGCTGTTTTTT.

The CDR3 loop reads CASSSNLDTRGEKLFF. CDR3 nucleotide sequence: TGTGCCAGCAGTTCTAATTTGGACACACGGGGTGAAAAACTGTTTTTT. The rearrangement uses TRBV27 and TRBJ1-4; maybe TRBD1 (5 bases). Trimming removed 4 bases from V and 7 bases from J, with 19 bases in between. The length of the CDR3 is 16 residues. From germline, CDR1 is MNHEY and CDR2 SMNVEV (reference sequence).

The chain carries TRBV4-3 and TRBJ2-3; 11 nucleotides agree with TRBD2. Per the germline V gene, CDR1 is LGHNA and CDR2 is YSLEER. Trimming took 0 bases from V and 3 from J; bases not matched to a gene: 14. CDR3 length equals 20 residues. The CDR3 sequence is CASSQDWAPTSGSGTDTQYF. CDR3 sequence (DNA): TGCGCCAGCAGCCAAGATTGGGCCCCTACTAGCGGGAGTGGAACAGATACGCAGTATTTT.

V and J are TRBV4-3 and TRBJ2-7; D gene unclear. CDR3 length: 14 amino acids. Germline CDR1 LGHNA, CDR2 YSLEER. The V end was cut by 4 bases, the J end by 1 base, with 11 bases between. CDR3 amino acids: CASSPYTGSYEQYF. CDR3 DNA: TGCGCCAGCAGCCCCTATACTGGATCCTACGAGCAGTACTTC.

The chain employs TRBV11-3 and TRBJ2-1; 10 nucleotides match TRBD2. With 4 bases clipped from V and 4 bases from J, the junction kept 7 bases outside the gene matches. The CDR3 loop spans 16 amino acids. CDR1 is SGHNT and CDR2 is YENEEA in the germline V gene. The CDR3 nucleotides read TGTGCCAGCAGCTCCCGGACTAGCGGAGATTACAATGAGCAGTTCTTC. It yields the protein CASSSRTSGDYNEQFF.

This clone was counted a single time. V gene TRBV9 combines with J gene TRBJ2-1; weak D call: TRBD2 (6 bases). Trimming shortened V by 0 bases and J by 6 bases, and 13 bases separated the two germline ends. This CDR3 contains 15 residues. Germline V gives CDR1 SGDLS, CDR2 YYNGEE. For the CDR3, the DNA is TGTGCCAGCAGCGTAGGGCCTATCGGGGGCAATGAGCAGTTCTTC. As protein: CASSVGPIGGNEQFF.

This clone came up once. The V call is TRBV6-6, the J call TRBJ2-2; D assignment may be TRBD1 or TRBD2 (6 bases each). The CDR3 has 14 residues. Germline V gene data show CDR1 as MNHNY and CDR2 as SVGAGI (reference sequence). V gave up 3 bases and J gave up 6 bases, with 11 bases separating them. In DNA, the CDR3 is TGTGCCAGCAGTTATATTGGGGGGCCCGGGGAGCTGTTTTTT. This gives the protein CASSYIGGPGELFF.

The CDR3 is CASSFGGTLNYEQYF. In DNA form, the CDR3 reads TGTGCCAGCAGCTTTGGTGGGACATTAAACTACGAGCAGTACTTC. The chain recombines TRBV5-6 with TRBJ2-7, with D perhaps matching TRBD1 (6 bases). The germline V and J ends were trimmed by 2 bases and 3 bases, with 15 bases remaining between them. The CDR3 extends over 15 amino acids. Per germline, CDR1 SGHDT and CDR2 YYEEEE.